This is a list of T cell receptor beta chains from one sample in a study of blood T cell repertoires in COVID-19. Sequencing was performed with immunoSEQ multiplex PCR; in TCRdb, only in-frame clones are kept and a portion is missing. The sample contains about 220,000 clones, around three quarters of which appear only once. The source material was peripheral blood. The receptors shown here come from a woman in her 70s with acute or convalescent COVID-19. Each CDR3 is given with its conserved first and last residue. The D gene is left open where the match is weak. Not all rows give a size; the values are once, few, many and, for expanded clones, a class.

TRBD2 - TRBJ2-2 TRBV7-9 CASSLWGTSGGGELFF TGTGCCAGCAGCTTGTGGGGGACTAGCGGTGGCGGGGAGCTGTTTTTT
- - TRBJ1-2 TRBV2 CASSLSDYGYTF TGTGCCAGCAGTTTATCAGACTATGGCTACACCTTC
- - TRBJ1-6 TRBV7-2 CASSLQGSLNSSLHF TGTGCCAGCAGCTTACAGGGGTCTCTTAATTCATCCCTCCACTTT
TRBD2 - TRBJ2-2 TRBV7-9 CASSQAGINTGELFF TGTGCCAGCAGCCAAGCGGGGATCAACACCGGGGAGCTGTTTTTT
- - TRBJ2-7 TRBV24-1 CATSDSTQGEYEQYF TGTGCCACCAGTGATTCCACACAGGGAGAATACGAGCAGTACTTC
TRBD2 - TRBJ2-7 TRBV5-1 CASSLIGGANEQYF TGCGCCAGCAGCTTGATCGGGGGGGCAAACGAGCAGTACTTC
- - TRBJ1-4 TRBV5-5 CASSLGWAEREKLFF TGTGCCAGCAGCTTGGGATGGGCAGAACGAGAAAAACTGTTTTTT
TRBD1 - TRBJ1-1 TRBV2 CASNPTGTGNTEAFF TGTGCCAGCAATCCGACCGGGACAGGGAACACTGAAGCTTTCTTT
- few TRBJ1-5 TRBV7-9 CASSLGTGIQPQHF TGTGCCAGCAGCTTGGGTACAGGGATTCAGCCCCAGCATTTT
- - TRBJ1-5 TRBV30 CAWSVQSDQPQHF TGTGCCTGGAGTGTACAGAGTGATCAGCCCCAGCATTTT
TRBD2 - TRBJ2-2 TRBV18 CASSPVSGGRNGELFF TGTGCCAGCTCACCGGTTAGCGGGGGAAGGAACGGGGAGCTGTTTTTT
TRBD1 - TRBJ1-2 TRBV2 CASVRTGYNYGYTF TGTGCCAGCGTCAGGACAGGGTATAACTATGGCTACACCTTC
- - TRBJ2-5 TRBV25-1 CASSQPPGETQYF TGTGCCAGCAGTCAACCTCCGGGGGAGACCCAGTACTTC
- - TRBJ1-6 TRBV30 CAWSTSVSSPLHF TGTGCCTGGAGCACGAGTGTAAGCTCACCCCTCCACTTT
- - TRBJ2-2 TRBV7-6 CASSLGRTQLNTGELFF TGTGCCAGCAGCTTAGGCAGGACACAGCTGAACACCGGGGAGCTGTTTTTT
- many TRBJ2-3 TRBV2 CATRGSTDTQYF TGTGCCACCCGGGGTAGCACAGATACGCAGTATTTT
- - TRBJ1-3 TRBV6-5 CASSYDRNSGNTIYF TGTGCCAGCAGTTACGACAGAAACTCTGGAAACACCATATATTTT
- few TRBJ2-5 TRBV11-2 CASSLDPEGSETQYF TGTGCCAGCAGCTTAGATCCTGAAGGGAGCGAGACCCAGTACTTC
TRBD2 once TRBJ2-4 TRBV30 CAWSATSGGWNIQYF TGTGCCTGGAGTGCGACTAGCGGGGGATGGAACATTCAGTACTTC
TRBD2 - TRBJ2-1 TRBV10-3 CAISGSASSSGDEQFF TGTGCCATCAGTGGATCAGCCTCCTCTAGCGGGGATGAGCAGTTCTTC
TRBD1 few TRBJ2-3 TRBV7-9 CASSSDRGSTDTQYF TGTGCCAGCAGCTCCGACAGGGGGTCCACAGATACGCAGTATTTT
- - TRBJ2-7 TRBV30 CAWSSGTALGQYF TGTGCCTGGAGTAGCGGTACCGCCTTAGGGCAGTACTTC
TRBD2 - TRBJ2-6 TRBV5-5 CASRFLAGASGANVLTF TGTGCCAGCAGGTTTCTAGCGGGGGCCTCTGGGGCCAACGTCCTGACTTTC
TRBD1 - TRBJ1-2 TRBV5-4 CASSGSGGRQGSNYGYTF TGTGCCAGCAGCGGCTCCGGGGGACGACAGGGATCCAACTATGGCTACACCTTC
TRBD1 - TRBJ2-1 TRBV24-1 CATSDRGDRDDEQFF TGTGCCACCAGTGATCGTGGGGACAGGGATGATGAGCAGTTCTTC
- - TRBJ1-4 TRBV7-9 CASSLGTPNGKLFF TGTGCCAGCAGCTTAGGGACTCCCAATGGAAAACTGTTTTTT
- - TRBJ1-3 TRBV7-2 CASSLFQGGNTIYF TGTGCCAGCAGCTTATTCCAGGGAGGAAACACCATATATTTT
- - TRBJ2-5 TRBV2 CASYRGLGETQYF TGTGCCAGTTATAGGGGTTTAGGAGAGACCCAGTACTTC
TRBD1 - TRBJ1-3 TRBV3-1/TRBV3-2 CASSRDRVNTIYF TGTGCCAGCTCCCGGGACAGGGTAAACACCATATATTTT
TRBD1 - TRBJ2-3 TRBV5-1 CASSTQGARADTQYF TGCGCCAGCAGCACGCAGGGGGCGCGGGCAGATACGCAGTATTTT
TRBD1 - TRBJ2-2 TRBV7-2 CASSLGGTGRGELFF TGTGCCAGCAGCTTAGGTGGGACAGGGCGCGGGGAGCTGTTTTTT
- - TRBJ2-5 TRBV6-5 CASSYGGETQYF TGTGCCAGCAGTTACGGGGGGGAGACCCAGTACTTC
TRBD2 - TRBJ2-1 TRBV5-1 CASSAESGGAPFF TGCGCCAGCAGCGCCGAAAGCGGGGGGGCCCCCTTCTTC
- - TRBJ2-5 TRBV10-2 CASGFYRRLGTQYF TGCGCCAGCGGATTTTACCGGCGTCTAGGGACCCAGTACTTC
TRBD1 - TRBJ2-2 TRBV5-6 CASSFGTGTAGELFF TGTGCCAGCAGCTTTGGGACCGGGACAGCCGGGGAGCTGTTTTTT
- - TRBJ1-2 TRBV6-5 CASSYSSGGHYGYTF TGTGCCAGCAGTTACTCATCGGGGGGGCACTATGGCTACACCTTC
TRBD1 - TRBJ1-3 TRBV7-6 CASSLFTGAGGNTIYF TGTGCCAGCAGCTTATTTACAGGGGCAGGTGGAAACACCATATATTTT
- - TRBJ2-4 TRBV19 CASDTSSGNIQYF TGTGCCAGTGACACGAGTTCGGGGAACATTCAGTACTTC
- - TRBJ1-4 TRBV9 CASSSRWGGSPEKLFF TGTGCCAGCAGCTCAAGATGGGGGGGGTCCCCAGAAAAACTGTTTTTT
- few TRBJ2-7 TRBV20-1 CSASRVGAGEGSEQYF TGCAGTGCTAGTAGGGTCGGGGCAGGGGAGGGTTCCGAGCAGTACTTC
TRBD2 - TRBJ2-5 TRBV3-1/TRBV3-2 CASSQDVRGEETQYF TGTGCCAGCAGCCAAGATGTCCGGGGGGAAGAGACCCAGTACTTC
- few TRBJ1-1 TRBV11-2 CASSLFETRAFF TGTGCCAGCAGCTTATTCGAGACTCGGGCTTTCTTT
- - TRBJ1-1 TRBV3-1/TRBV3-2 CASSHYDGGTEAFF TGTGCCAGCAGCCACTACGACGGGGGCACTGAAGCTTTCTTT
TRBD2 - TRBJ2-1 TRBV7-3 CASSRLGGGAWNEQFF TGTGCCAGCAGCCGTCTCGGCGGGGGGGCTTGGAATGAGCAGTTCTTC
- - TRBJ1-1 TRBV21-1 CASLQGGNTEAFF TGTGCCAGCCTGCAGGGGGGGAACACTGAAGCTTTCTTT